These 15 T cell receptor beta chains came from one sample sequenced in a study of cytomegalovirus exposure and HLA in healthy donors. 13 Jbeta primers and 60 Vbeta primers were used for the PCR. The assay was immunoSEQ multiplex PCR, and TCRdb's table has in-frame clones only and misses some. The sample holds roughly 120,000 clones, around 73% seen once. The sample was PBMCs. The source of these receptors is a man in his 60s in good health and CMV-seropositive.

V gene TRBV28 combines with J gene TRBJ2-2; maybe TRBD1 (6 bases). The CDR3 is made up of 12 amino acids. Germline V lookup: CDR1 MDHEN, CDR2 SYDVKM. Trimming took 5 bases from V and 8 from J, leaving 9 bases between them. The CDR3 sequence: CASSPQGGELFF. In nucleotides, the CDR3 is TGTGCCAGCAGTCCCCAGGGGGGGGAGCTGTTTTTT.

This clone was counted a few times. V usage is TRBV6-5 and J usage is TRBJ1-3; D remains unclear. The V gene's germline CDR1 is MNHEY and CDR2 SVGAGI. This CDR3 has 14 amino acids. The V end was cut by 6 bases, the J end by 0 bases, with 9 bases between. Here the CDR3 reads CASSQMVSGNTIYF. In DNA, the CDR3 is TGTGCCAGCAGCCAGATGGTCTCTGGAAACACCATATATTTT.

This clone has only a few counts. This CDR3 reads CASSLSSGWNTEAFF. CDR3 coding DNA: TGTGCCAGCAGTTTATCGTCAGGTTGGAACACTGAAGCTTTCTTT. The chain is built from TRBV27 and TRBJ1-1; D uncertain. V shed 0 bases and J shed 1 base, with 9 bases lying between them. Per germline, CDR1 MNHEY and CDR2 SMNVEV (reference sequence). CDR3 length: 15 amino acids.

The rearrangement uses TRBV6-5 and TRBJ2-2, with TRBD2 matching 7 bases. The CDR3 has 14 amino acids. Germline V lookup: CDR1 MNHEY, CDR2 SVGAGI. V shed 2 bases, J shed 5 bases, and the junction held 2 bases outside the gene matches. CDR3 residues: CASSYLGGTGELFF. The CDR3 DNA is TGTGCCAGCAGTTACCTGGGGGGGACCGGGGAGCTGTTTTTT.

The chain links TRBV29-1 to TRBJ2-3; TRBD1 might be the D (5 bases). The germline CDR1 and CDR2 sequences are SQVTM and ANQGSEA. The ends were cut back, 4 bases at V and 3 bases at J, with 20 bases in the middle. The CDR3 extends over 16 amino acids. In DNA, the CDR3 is TGCAGCGTTGTCTTACAGGTCCGAGAGCGAACAGATACGCAGTATTTT. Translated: CSVVLQVRERTDTQYF.

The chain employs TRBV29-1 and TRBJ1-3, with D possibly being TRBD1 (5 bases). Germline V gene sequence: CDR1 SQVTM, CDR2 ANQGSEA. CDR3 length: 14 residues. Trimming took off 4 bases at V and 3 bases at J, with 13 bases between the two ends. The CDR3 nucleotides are TGCAGCGTTGGTTGGCAGGGTATTGGAAACACCATATATTTT. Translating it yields CSVGWQGIGNTIYF.

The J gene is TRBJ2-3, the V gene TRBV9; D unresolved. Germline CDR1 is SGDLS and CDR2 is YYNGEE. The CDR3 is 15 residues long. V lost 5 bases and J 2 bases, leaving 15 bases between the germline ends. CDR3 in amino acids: CASSVLFRNTDTQYF. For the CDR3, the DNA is TGTGCCAGCAGTGTTCTATTCCGTAACACAGATACGCAGTATTTT.

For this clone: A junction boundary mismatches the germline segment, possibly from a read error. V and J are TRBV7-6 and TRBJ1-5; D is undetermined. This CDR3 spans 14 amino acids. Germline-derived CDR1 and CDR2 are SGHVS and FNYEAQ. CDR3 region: CASSLGLGNQPQHF. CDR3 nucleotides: TGTGCCAGCAGCTTGGGTCTAGGCAACCAGCCCCAGCATTTT.

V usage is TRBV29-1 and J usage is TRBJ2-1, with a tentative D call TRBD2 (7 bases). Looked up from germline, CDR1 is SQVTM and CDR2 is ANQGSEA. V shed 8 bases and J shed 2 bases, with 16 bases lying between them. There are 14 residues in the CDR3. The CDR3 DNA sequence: TGCAGCATAGAAGGGGGGGATACCTACAATGAGCAGTTCTTC. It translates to CSIEGGDTYNEQFF.

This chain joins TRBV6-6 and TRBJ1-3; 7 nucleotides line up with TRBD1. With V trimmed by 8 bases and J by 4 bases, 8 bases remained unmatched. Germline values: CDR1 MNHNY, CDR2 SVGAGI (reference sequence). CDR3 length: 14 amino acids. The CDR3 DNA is TGTGCCAGCGGCCGGGACAGCTTAGGAAACACCATATATTTT. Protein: CASGRDSLGNTIYF.

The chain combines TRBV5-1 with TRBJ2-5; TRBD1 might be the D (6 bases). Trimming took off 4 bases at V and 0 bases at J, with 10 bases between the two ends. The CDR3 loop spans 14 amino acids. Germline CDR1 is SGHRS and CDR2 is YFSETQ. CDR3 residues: CASSPRTDQETQYF. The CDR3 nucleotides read TGCGCCAGCAGCCCGCGGACAGACCAAGAGACCCAGTACTTC.

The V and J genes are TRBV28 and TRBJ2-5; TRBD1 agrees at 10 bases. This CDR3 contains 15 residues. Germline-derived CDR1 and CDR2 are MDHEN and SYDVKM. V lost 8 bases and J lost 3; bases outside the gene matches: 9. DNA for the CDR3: TGTGCCAGCTTAATCGGGACAGGGGCGGAAGAGACCCAGTACTTC. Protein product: CASLIGTGAEETQYF.

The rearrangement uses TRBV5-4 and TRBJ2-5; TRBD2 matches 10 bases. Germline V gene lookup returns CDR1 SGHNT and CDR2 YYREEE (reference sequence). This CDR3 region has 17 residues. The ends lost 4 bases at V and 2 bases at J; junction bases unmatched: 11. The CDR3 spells CASSQWGASGGQETQYF. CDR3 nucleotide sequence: TGTGCCAGCAGCCAATGGGGGGCTAGCGGGGGACAAGAGACCCAGTACTTC.

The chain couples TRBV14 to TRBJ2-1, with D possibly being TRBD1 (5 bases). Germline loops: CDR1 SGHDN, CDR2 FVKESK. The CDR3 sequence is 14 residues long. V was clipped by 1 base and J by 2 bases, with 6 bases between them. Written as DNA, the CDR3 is TGTGCCAGCAGCCAAGCAGGGCCCTACAATGAGCAGTTCTTC. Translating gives CASSQAGPYNEQFF. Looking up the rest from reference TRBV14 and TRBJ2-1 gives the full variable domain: EAGVTQFPSHSVIEKGQTVTLRCDPISGHDNLYWYRRVMGKEIKFLLHFVKESKQDESGMPNNRFLAERTGGTYSTLKVQPAELEDSGVYFCASSQAGPYNEQFFGPGTRLTVL.

Here the CDR3 reads CASSLIGEGTEAFF. The CDR3 DNA sequence: TGTGCCAGCAGTTTAATTGGAGAGGGCACTGAAGCTTTCTTT. V usage is TRBV28 and J usage is TRBJ1-1; unclear D gene. Germline V CDR1 and CDR2: MDHEN, SYDVKM. This CDR3 is built from 14 residues. Trimming pared 2 bases from V and 4 bases from J, leaving 11 bases between.